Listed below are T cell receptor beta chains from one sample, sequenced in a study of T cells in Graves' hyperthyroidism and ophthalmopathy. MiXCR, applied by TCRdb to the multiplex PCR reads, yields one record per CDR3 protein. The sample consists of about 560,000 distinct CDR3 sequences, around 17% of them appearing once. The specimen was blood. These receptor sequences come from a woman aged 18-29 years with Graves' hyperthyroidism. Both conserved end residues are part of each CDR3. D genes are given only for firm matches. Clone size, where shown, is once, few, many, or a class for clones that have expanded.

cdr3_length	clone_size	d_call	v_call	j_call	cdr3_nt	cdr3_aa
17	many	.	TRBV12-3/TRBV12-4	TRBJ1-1	TGTGCCAGCAGTACCACGAAGGGAGCTGTCGCATACACTGAAGCTTTCTTT	CASSTTKGAVAYTEAFF
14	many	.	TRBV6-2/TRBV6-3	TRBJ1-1	TGTGCCAGCAGCATCAACTGGGTTTTCACTGAAGCTTTCTTT	CASSINWVFTEAFF
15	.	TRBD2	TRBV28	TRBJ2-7	TGTGCCAGCAGCACCTCCGCGGGAGGACTCTACGAGCAGTACTTC	CASSTSAGGLYEQYF
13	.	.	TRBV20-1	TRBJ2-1	TGCAGTGCGGAAGGACTGAGCTACAATGAGCAGTTCTTC	CSAEGLSYNEQFF
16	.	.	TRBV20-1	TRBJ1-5	TGCAGTGCTAGAGATTCGGGGAGGGAGAGCAATCAGCCCCAGCATTTT	CSARDSGRESNQPQHF
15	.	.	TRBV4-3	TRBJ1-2	TGCGCCAGCAGCCAAGATCCCCCAGGGGACTATGGCTACACCTTC	CASSQDPPGDYGYTF
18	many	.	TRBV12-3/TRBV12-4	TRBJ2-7	TGTGCCAGCAGTTTAGTGGGAGAAGCCGAACCTTTACCCTACGAGCAGTACTTC	CASSLVGEAEPLPYEQYF
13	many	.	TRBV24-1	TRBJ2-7	TGTGCCACGAAGGGACCTTACTCCTACGAGCAGTACTTC	CATKGPYSYEQYF
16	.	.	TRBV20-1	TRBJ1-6	TGCAGTGCTAGATCCCGCCAGAGCTCCTATAATTCACCCCTCCACTTT	CSARSRQSSYNSPLHF
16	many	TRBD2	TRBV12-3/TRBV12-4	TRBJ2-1	TGTGCCAGCAGTTTAAGCCTAGCGGGGGAACGCAATGAGCAGTTCTTC	CASSLSLAGERNEQFF
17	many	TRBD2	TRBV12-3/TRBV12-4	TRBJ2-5	TGTGCCAGCAGTTCACTAGCGGGGGGTAGGGGGATACAGACCCAGTACTTC	CASSSLAGGRGIQTQYF
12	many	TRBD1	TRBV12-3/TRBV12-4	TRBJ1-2	TGTGCCAGCAGTTGGACAGGCTATGGCTACACCTTC	CASSWTGYGYTF
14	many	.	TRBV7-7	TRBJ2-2	TGTGCTAGCAGCTTAGGATCGGGGTCCGGGGAGCTGTTTTTT	CASSLGSGSGELFF
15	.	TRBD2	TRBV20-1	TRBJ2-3	TGCAGTGCTAGTGGTACTAGCGGGAGAATAGATACGCAGTATTTT	CSASGTSGRIDTQYF
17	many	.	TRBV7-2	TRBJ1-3	TGTGCCAGCAGCTTAGCACTTTGGGGGAGCTCTGGAAACACCATATATTTT	CASSLALWGSSGNTIYF
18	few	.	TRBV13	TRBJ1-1	TGTGCCAGCAGCGGAACTTGGAGTGAGTTTAAAATGAACACTGAAGCTTTCTTT	CASSGTWSEFKMNTEAFF
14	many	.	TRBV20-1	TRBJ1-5	TGCAGTGCTCTACAGGAGTATAGCAATCAGCCCCAGCATTTT	CSALQEYSNQPQHF
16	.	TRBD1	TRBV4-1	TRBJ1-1	TGCGCCAGCAGCCAATCGGGACAGGGGCGGAACACTGAAGCTTTCTTT	CASSQSGQGRNTEAFF
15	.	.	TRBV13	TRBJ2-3	TGTGCCAGCAGCCTTAGACAGACCCTCACAGATACGCAGTATTTT	CASSLRQTLTDTQYF
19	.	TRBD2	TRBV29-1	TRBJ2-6	TGCAGCGTGGCCGGGACTAGCGGGAGTTCCACCCGGGAGGCCAACGTCCTGACTTTC	CSVAGTSGSSTREANVLTF
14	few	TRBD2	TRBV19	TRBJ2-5	TGTGCCAGTAGCACTAGCGGGAGCGGGGAGACCCAGTACTTC	CASSTSGSGETQYF
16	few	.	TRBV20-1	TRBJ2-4	TGCAGTGCTAGACCGACAGGCGAAAAAACCCAAAACATTCAGTACTTC	CSARPTGEKTQNIQYF